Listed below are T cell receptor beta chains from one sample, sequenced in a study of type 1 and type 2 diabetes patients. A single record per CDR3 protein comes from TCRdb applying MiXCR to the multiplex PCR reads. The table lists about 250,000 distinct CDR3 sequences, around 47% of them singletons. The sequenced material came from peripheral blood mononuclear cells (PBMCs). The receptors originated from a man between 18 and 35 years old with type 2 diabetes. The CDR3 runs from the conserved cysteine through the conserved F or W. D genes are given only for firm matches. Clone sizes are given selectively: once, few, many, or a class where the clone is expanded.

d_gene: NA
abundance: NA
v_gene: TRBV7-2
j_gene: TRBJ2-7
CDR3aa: CASSLRHYEQYF
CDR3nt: TGTGCCAGCAGCCTCAGACACTACGAGCAGTACTTC

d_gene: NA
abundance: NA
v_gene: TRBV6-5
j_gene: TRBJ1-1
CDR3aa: CASSYEAMNTEAFF
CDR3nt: TGTGCCAGCAGTTACGAAGCGATGAACACTGAAGCTTTCTTT

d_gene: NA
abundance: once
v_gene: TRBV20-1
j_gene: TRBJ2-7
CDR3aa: CSAWGSGSYEQYF
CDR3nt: TGCAGTGCTTGGGGATCCGGCTCCTACGAGCAGTACTTC

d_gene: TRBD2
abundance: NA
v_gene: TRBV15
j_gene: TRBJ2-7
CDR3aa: CATSDSTSGSRAEQYF
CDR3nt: TGTGCCACCAGTGACTCGACTAGCGGGAGTCGGGCCGAGCAGTACTTC

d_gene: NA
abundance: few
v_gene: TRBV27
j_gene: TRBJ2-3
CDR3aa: CASSPPADTQYF
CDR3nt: TGTGCCAGCAGTCCCCCGGCAGATACGCAGTATTTT

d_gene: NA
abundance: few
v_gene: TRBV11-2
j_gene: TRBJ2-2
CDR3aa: CASSLDPGELFF
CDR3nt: TGTGCCAGCAGCTTAGATCCCGGGGAGCTGTTTTTT

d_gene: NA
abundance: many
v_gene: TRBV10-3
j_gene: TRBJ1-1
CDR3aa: CAIRTILSEAFF
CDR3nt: TGTGCCATCAGGACGATCTTATCTGAAGCTTTCTTT

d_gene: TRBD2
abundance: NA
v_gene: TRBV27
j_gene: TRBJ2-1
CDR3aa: CASRNRLAIGNEQFF
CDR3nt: TGTGCCAGCAGGAATAGACTAGCTATCGGCAATGAGCAGTTCTTC

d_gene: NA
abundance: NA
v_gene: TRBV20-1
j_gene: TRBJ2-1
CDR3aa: CSARVPQLDEQFF
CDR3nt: TGCAGTGCTAGAGTGCCCCAGTTGGATGAGCAGTTCTTC

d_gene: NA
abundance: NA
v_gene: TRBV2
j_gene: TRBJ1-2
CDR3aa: CATSDSPGQPNYGYTF
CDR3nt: TGTGCCACCAGTGATTCTCCGGGACAACCCAACTATGGCTACACCTTC

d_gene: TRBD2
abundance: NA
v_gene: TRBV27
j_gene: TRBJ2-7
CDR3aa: CASSPGLAGDGEQYF
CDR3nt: TGTGCCAGCAGTCCGGGACTAGCGGGAGATGGGGAGCAGTACTTC

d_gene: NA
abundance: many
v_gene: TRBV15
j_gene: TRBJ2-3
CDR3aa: CATSRGTSYRGADTQYF
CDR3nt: TGTGCCACCAGCAGAGGAACTAGCTATCGGGGAGCAGATACGCAGTATTTT

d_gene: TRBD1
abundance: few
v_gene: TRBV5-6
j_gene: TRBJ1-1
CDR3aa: CASSETGLTEAFF
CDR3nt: TGTGCCAGCAGTGAGACAGGGTTAACTGAAGCTTTCTTT

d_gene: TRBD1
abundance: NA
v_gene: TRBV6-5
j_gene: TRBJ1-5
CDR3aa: CASSFRTGGNNQPQHF
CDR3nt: TGTGCCAGCAGTTTTCGGACAGGGGGGAACAATCAGCCCCAGCATTTT